This T cell receptor (beta chain) came from a study of beta chain features in type 1 diabetes. A sort by CD45RO/CCR7/CD25/CD127/CD95/CD27 yielded CD4+ naive, central memory, regulatory and stem cell-like memory cells. The ends were cut back, 5 bases at V and 8 bases at J, with 12 bases in the middle. Germline values: CDR1 MDHEN, CDR2 SYDVKM. This CDR3 spans 12 amino acids. This clone was seen only a few times. Expressed TCRB transcripts were sequenced because the entire RNA isolate underwent reverse transcription. Sequenced naive, central memory and regulatory T cell samples produced an average of roughly 3.5 million reads. Clones were read by immunoSEQ multiplex PCR, and TCRdb kept only the in-frame ones, dropping some. The sample lists around 350,000 clones, approximately 12% occurring once.

The clonotype originates from a man younger than 35 in good health. Sequenced input: naive CD4+ T cells from blood. The rearrangement joins TRBV28 to TRBJ1-2, with a tentative D call TRBD1 (6 bases). Here the CDR3 reads CASSTSDRGYTF. CDR3 sequence (DNA): TGTGCCAGCAGTACCTCGGACAGAGGCTACACCTTC.